This record covers a single T cell receptor (beta chain). Its antigen is unknown. No much larger clone exists at a distance of one base, and base qualities are not known. At one collaborating source in Seattle, patients were enrolled during active infection and were followed longitudinally through the course of disease. The collaborating institutions used their own protocols to collect whole blood in K2EDTA tubes. For TCRbeta analysis, collaborators shipped samples as frozen whole blood, isolated PBMCs, or DNA extracted from either of those sample types. The data originate from a study of blood T cell repertoires in COVID-19 (TCRdb year 2020). As for the study more broadly: Samples from collaborators originated in the United States, Italy and Spain and spanned both the acute and convalescent phases of COVID-19. The prospective study material was composed of cDNA or gDNA derived from T cells, B-cell-depleted T cells, or PBMCs. Subjects who had been exposed to COVID-19, were actively infected with it, or had recovered from it provided the deeply sampled blood TCRbeta repertoires that made up the dataset. The repertoires were released in a freely available public database intended as a resource for research on the immune response to SARS-CoV-2. Samples were obtained from the ongoing ImmuneRACE study (first 160 participants) and from 1,254 subjects provided by 6 global collaborators. The sample metadata nearly always contained a de-identified subject ID, COVID-19 status, age in years and sex. HLA class I and class II types, where available, came from metadata supplied by the sample provider rather than from assay-based typing. Study-level results and caveats: How much clinical and demographic metadata was included differed by source and by participant, and the metadata was provided uncurated.

The CDR3 contains 13 residues, cysteine and phenylalanine counted. Of the read, only the CDR3 DNA is kept; its 39 bases are in frame from base 1. The germline V gene supplies CDR1 SNHLY and CDR2 FYNNEI. The junction shows trimming of 2 bases on V and 4 bases on J, plus 8 bases between the germline ends. TCRbeta CDR3 regions were amplified from genomic DNA by means of the immunoSEQ Assay, a bias-controlled multiplex PCR. The paper's processing steps were these. The number of nucleated cells in each sample was estimated from the amplification of reference gene primers within the assay. Sequence reads were collapsed and filtered to measure the absolute abundance of every unique TCRbeta CDR3 rearrangement. Productive Simpson clonality was computed per sample as the square root of Simpson's diversity index over productive rearrangements. The source is immuneACCESS, and TCRdb retained only in-frame sequences with V and J called. Part of the clones is not carried over; for the studies checked, unresolved V genes explain less than half of this, and the remainder is unexplained. V, J and clone size derive from that table, while D and trimming were established from the DNA sequence. The sample yields roughly 440,000 clones; approximately 88% were counted once. Clones ranked in the top ten supply around 13% of the sample.

The source material was peripheral blood. The chain couples TRBV2 to TRBJ1-2, with the D gene too uncertain to name. The origin of this receptor is a woman aged 45 to 65 with COVID-19, enrolled during active disease. CDR3 sequence: CASSEMKLYGYTF. The DNA is TGTGCCAGCAGTGAAATGAAACTCTATGGCTACACCTTC.